These 4 T cell receptor beta chains originate from one sample sequenced in a study of T cells in Graves' hyperthyroidism and ophthalmopathy. The source material, RNA transcripts, was used to amplify TCR beta CDR3 regions. RT-PCR in the first round (using the HTBI primer set) targeted the TCR CDR3. MiXCR, run by TCRdb on the multiplex PCR reads, gives a single entry per CDR3 protein. This sample has 250,000 to 300,000 distinct CDR3 sequences; 10% to 15% occur once, and the top ten carry 7.8%. Sequencing input: blood. Source of these receptors: a woman younger than 45 with Graves' hyperthyroidism that later progressed to Graves' ophthalmopathy.

There are many counts of this clonotype. The V call is TRBV6-2 or TRBV6-3, the J call TRBJ2-5, with TRBD1 matching over 11 bases. Trimming cost V 7 bases and J 5 bases; bases outside gene matches: 6. The germline V gene has CDR1 MNHEY and CDR2 SVGEGT. CDR3 length: 14 residues. CDR3 bases: TGTGCCAGCACCCCGGACAGGGGGCATGAGACCCAGTACTTC. Its translation is CASTPDRGHETQYF.

This clonotype has a count of ten or more. This chain joins TRBV24-1 and TRBJ1-1; D is perhaps TRBD1 (5 bases). V dropped 4 bases and J dropped 4 bases, with 15 bases sitting between them. Germline V gene lookup returns CDR1 KGHDR and CDR2 SFDVKD. The CDR3 is 15 residues long. The CDR3, as DNA: TGTGCCACCAGTGACTCCCGGGACTTTAGCACTGAAGCTTTCTTT. Protein: CATSDSRDFSTEAFF.

This clonotype was observed many times. The CDR3 here is CASSDFRGAGPNNEQFF. CDR3 coding DNA: TGTGCCAGCTCAGACTTCCGAGGGGCAGGGCCCAACAATGAGCAGTTCTTC. This chain connects TRBV18 to TRBJ2-1; D is possibly TRBD1 or TRBD2 (5 bases each). The ends were cut back, 5 bases at V and 5 bases at J, with 22 bases in the middle. There are 17 residues in the CDR3. CDR1 and CDR2 from the germline V gene are KGHSH and LQKENI.

The table lists this clonotype with many counts. This chain joins TRBV6-1 and TRBJ1-5; the match to TRBD1 covers 7 bases. The junction had 6 bases not matched to a gene; V was cut back by 5 bases and J by 2 bases. Germline CDR1 MNHNS, CDR2 SASEGT. This CDR3 has 15 residues. Written as DNA, the CDR3 is TGTGCCAGCAGTTCCACAGGGGCCGGCAATCAGCCCCAGCATTTT. Protein product: CASSSTGAGNQPQHF.